Described below is a single T cell receptor beta chain sequence and its context. The entry originates in a study of OX40 agonist ivuxolimab in advanced cancers. The assay was immunoSEQ multiplex PCR, and TCRdb's table has in-frame clones only and misses some. The table shows tens of thousands of clones, with about 86% occurring only once. The V and J ends lost 3 bases and 5 bases respectively, with 10 bases between them. The CDR3 runs 13 residues. Germline loops: CDR1 SGHAT, CDR2 FQNNGV. This receptor was taken from an adult with an advanced solid tumor such as melanoma, head and neck, liver or kidney cancer. This chain links TRBV11-2 with TRBJ2-5; the D is unclear. The source material was CD4+ or CD8+ T cells sorted from blood, sampled in a trial of the OX40 agonist ivuxolimab. For the CDR3, the DNA is TGTGCCAGCAGCTTCCCAGGAAGGGAGACCCAGTACTTC. It is translated as CASSFPGRETQYF.